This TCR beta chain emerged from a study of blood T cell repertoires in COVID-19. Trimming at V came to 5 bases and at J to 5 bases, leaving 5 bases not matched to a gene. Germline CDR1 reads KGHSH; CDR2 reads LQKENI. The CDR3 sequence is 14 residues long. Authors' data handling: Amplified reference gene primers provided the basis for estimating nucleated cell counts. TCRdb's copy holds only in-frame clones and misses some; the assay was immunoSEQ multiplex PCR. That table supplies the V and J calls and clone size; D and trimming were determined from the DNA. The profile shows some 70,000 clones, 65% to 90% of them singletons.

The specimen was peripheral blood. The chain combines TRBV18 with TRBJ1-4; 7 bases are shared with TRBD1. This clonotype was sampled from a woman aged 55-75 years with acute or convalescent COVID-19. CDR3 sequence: CASSIQGSNEKLFF. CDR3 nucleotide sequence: TGTGCCAGCTCAATACAGGGGTCGAATGAAAAACTGTTTTTT.